This T cell receptor (beta chain) was captured by sequencing in a study of shared clonotypes between healthy human individuals. Here immunoSEQ multiplex PCR was the method, and the copy in TCRdb shows in-frame clones only, minus some. The sample has a few million clones, around 94% seen once. The CDR3 sequence is 15 residues long. Germline CDR1 SGHAT, CDR2 FQNNGV. The ends were cut back, 8 bases at V and 6 bases at J, with 17 bases in the middle. Material: naive CD4+ T cells sorted from blood. Subset: CD45RA+ positively selected. The J gene is TRBJ1-6, the V gene TRBV11-2; tentatively, D is TRBD1 (5 bases). The TCR comes from a man aged 18-30 years in good health. The CDR3 region has the DNA TGTGCCAGCCGGGCTCCGGACATCGGTAATTCACCCCTCCACTTT. Translating gives CASRAPDIGNSPLHF.